The T cell receptor beta chain under discussion was sequenced for a study of blood T cells in healthy people across ages. Findings of the study overall: Any conclusive comparison of naive versus antigen-experienced cells was prevented by using unsorted PBMCs. The fall in TCR beta diversity per million T cells was roughly linear with age.

Comment on this clonotype: The antigen remains unidentified. A clone one base away is much larger, so this may be a read error.

The use of a sample-barcoded 5' primer and a J-beta primer mix characterized a second PCR of about 7 to 12 cycles. One entry per CDR3 protein, called by TCRdb with MiXCR from the 5' RACE reads. The profile shows 1.5 million to 2 million distinct CDR3 sequences, roughly 52% of them singletons. The receptor was derived from a woman aged 40-49 years in good health. Sequenced material: blood.

CDR3 loop: CASSYSASGGNEQYF. The DNA of the CDR3 is TGTGCCAGCAGTTACTCGGCTAGCGGGGGGAATGAGCAGTACTTC. The chain is built from TRBV6-6 and TRBJ2-7, with 11 bases fitting TRBD2. The CDR3 has 15 residues. Germline loops: CDR1 MNHNY, CDR2 SVGAGI (reference sequence). J was trimmed by 7 bases and V by 0 bases; bases with no gene match: 5.